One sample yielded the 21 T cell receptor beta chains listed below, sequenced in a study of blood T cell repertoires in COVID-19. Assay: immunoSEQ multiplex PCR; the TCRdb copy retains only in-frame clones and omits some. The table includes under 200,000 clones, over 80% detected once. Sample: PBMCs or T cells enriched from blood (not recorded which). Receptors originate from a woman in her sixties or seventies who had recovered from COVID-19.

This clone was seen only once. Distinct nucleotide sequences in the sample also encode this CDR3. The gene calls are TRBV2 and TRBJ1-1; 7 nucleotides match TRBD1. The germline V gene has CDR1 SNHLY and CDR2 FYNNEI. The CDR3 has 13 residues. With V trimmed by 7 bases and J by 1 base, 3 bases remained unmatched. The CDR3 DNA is TGTGCCAGCACGGGACAGAGGAACACTGAAGCTTTCTTT. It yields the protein CASTGQRNTEAFF. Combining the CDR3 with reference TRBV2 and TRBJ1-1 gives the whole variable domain EPEVTQTPSHQVTQMGQEVILRCVPISNHLYFYWYRQILGQKVEFLVSFYNNEISEKSEIFDDQFSVERPDGSNFTLKIRSTKLEDSAMYFCASTGQRNTEAFFGQGTRLTVV.

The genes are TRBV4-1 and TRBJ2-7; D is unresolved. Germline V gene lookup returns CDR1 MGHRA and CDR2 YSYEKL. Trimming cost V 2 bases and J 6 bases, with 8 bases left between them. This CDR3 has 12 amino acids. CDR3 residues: CASSQTIPEQYF. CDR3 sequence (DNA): TGCGCCAGCAGCCAAACAATACCCGAGCAGTACTTC.

The CDR3 DNA is TGTGCCACCTCGACGGGAGCTAACTATGGCTACACCTTC. The encoded protein is CATSTGANYGYTF. This chain connects TRBV19 to TRBJ1-2; D is unresolved. Germline V gene sequence: CDR1 LNHDA, CDR2 SQIVND (reference sequence). There are 13 residues in the CDR3. The V and J ends lost 10 bases and 0 bases respectively, with 12 bases between them.

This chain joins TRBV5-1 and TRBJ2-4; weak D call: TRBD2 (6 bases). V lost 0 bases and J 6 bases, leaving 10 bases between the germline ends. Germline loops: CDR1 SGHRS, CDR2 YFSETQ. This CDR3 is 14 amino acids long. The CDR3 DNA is TGCGCCAGCAGCTTGGGCGGAGGGGTAAACATTCAGTACTTC. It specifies CASSLGGGVNIQYF.

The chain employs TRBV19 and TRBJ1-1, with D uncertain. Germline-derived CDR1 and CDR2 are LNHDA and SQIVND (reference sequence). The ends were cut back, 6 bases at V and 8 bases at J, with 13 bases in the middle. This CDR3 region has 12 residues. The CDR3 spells CASSNLLSEAFF. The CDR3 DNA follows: TGTGCCAGTAGCAACCTCCTGAGCGAAGCTTTCTTT. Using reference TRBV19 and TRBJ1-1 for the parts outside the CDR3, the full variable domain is DGGITQSPKYLFRKEGQNVTLSCEQNLNHDAMYWYRQDPGQGLRLIYYSQIVNDFQKGDIAEGYSVSREKKESFPLTVTSAQKNPTAFYLCASSNLLSEAFFGQGTRLTVV.

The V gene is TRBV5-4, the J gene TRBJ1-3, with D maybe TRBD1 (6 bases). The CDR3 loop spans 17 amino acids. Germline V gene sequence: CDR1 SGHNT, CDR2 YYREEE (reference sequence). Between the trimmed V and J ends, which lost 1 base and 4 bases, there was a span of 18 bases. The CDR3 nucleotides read TGTGCCAGCAGCTTGTCAGTGGGGGCCCTCGGCGGAAACACCATATATTTT. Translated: CASSLSVGALGGNTIYF.

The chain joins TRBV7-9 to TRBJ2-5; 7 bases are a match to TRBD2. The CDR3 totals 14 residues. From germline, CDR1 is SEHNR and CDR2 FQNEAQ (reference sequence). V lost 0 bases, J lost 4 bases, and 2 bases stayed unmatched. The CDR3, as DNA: TGTGCCAGCAGCTTAGCAGGGAGGGTAGAGACCCAGTACTTC. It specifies CASSLAGRVETQYF.

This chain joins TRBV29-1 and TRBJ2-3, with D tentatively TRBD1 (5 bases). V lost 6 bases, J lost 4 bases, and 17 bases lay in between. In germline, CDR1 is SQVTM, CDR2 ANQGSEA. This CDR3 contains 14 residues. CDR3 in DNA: TGCAGCGTCAGCCAGGGTCCCGGTTCAGATACGCAGTATTTT. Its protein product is CSVSQGPGSDTQYF.

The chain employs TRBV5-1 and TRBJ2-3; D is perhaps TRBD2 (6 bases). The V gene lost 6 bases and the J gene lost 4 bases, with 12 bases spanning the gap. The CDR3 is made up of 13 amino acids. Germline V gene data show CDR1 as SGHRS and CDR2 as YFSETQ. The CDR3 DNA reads TGCGCCAGCACCTGGGAGGCCCCAGATACGCAGTATTTT. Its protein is CASTWEAPDTQYF.

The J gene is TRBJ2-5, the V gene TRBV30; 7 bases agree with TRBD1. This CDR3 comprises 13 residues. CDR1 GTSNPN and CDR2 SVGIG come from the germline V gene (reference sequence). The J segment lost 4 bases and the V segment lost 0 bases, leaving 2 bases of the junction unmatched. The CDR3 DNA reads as TGTGCCTGGAGTGTAAACAGGGGAGAGACCCAGTACTTC. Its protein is CAWSVNRGETQYF.

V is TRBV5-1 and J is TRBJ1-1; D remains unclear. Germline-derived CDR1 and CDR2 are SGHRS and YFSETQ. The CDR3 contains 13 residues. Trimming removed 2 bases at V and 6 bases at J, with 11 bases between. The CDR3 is CASSFSMESEAFF. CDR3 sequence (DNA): TGCGCCAGCAGCTTTTCCATGGAGTCTGAAGCTTTCTTT.

In DNA form, the CDR3 reads TGTGCCAGCAGCCAAGACGGGAATCAGTTCTTC. Amino acids: CASSQDGNQFF. The chain carries TRBV3-1 (or the pseudogene TRBV3-2) and TRBJ2-1, with D possibly matching TRBD2 (5 bases). CDR1 is LGHDT and CDR2 is YNNKEL in the germline V gene (reference sequence). This CDR3 has 11 residues. Trimming took 0 bases from V and 13 from J, leaving 7 bases between them.

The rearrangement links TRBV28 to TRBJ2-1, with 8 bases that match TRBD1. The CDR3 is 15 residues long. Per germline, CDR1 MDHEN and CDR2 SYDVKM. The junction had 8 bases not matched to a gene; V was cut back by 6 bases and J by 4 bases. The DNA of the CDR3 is TGTGCCAGCAGGGGGACAGGTAAAATTTACAATGAGCAGTTCTTC. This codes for CASRGTGKIYNEQFF.

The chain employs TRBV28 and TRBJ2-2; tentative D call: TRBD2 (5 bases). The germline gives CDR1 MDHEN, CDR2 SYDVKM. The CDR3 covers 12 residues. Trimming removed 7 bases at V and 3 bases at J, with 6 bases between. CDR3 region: CASTRDTGELFF. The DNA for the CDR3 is TGTGCCAGCACGCGGGACACCGGGGAGCTGTTTTTT.

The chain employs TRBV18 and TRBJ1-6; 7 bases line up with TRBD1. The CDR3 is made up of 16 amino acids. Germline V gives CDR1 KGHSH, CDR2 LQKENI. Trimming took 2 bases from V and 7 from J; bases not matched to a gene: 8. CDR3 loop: CASSPVSGTVNSPLHF. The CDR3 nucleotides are TGTGCCAGCTCACCAGTTTCTGGGACAGTCAATTCACCCCTCCACTTT.

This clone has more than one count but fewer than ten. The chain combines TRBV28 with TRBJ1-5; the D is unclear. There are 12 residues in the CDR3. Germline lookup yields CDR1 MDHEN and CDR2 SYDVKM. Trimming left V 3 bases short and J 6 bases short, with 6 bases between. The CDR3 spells CASSFWPQPQHF. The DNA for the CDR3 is TGTGCCAGCAGTTTTTGGCCTCAGCCCCAGCATTTT. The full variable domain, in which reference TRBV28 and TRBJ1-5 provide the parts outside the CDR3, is DVKVTQSSRYLVKRTGEKVFLECVQDMDHENMFWYRQDPGLGLRLIYFSYDVKMKEKGDIPEGYSVSREKKERFSLILESASTNQTSMYLCASSFWPQPQHFGDGTRLSIL.

This CDR3 reads CAISGDNADTQYF. The CDR3 region has the DNA TGTGCCATCAGTGGGGACAATGCAGATACGCAGTATTTT. The rearrangement links TRBV10-3 to TRBJ2-3; a weak D match, TRBD1 (6 bases). Trimming shortened V by 4 bases and J by 4 bases, and 9 bases separated the two germline ends. Germline V gene data show CDR1 as ENHRY and CDR2 as SYGVKD. There are 13 residues in the CDR3.

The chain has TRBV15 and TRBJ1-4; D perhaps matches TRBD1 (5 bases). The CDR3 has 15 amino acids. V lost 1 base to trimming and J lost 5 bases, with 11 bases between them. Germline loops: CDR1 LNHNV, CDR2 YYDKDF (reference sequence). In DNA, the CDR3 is TGTGCCACCAGCAGAGTGGGGGGTCAAAATGAAAAACTGTTTTTT. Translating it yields CATSRVGGQNEKLFF. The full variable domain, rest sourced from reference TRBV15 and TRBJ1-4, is DAMVIQNPRYQVTQFGKPVTLSCSQTLNHNVMYWYQQKSSQAPKLLFHYYDKDFNNEADTPDNFQSRRPNTSFCFLDIRSPGLGDTAMYLCATSRVGGQNEKLFFGSGTQLSVL.

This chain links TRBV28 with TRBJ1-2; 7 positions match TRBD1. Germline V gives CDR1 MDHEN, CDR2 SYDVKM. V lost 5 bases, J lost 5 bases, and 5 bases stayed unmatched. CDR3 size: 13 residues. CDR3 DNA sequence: TGTGCCAGCAGTCCCCGGGACAGATATGGCTACACCTTC. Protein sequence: CASSPRDRYGYTF.

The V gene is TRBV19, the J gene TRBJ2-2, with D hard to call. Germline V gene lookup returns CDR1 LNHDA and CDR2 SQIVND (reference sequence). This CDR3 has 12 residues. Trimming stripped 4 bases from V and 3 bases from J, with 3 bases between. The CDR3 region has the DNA TGTGCCAGTAGTACCTACACCGGGGAGCTGTTTTTT. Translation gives CASSTYTGELFF.

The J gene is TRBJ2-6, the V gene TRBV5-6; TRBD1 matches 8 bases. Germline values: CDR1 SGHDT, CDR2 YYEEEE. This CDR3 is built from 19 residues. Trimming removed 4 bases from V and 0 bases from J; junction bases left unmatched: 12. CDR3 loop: CASSLYGSRGLSGANVLTF. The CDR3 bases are TGTGCCAGCAGCCTATATGGGAGCAGGGGGCTCTCTGGGGCCAACGTCCTGACTTTC.